The 11 T cell receptor beta chains below all came from one sample that was sequenced in a study of control samples from healthy donors and cancer patients (dated by TCRdb to the early 2020s). The protocol used for the library was the immunoSEQ multiplex PCR assay. This is the immuneACCESS table as TCRdb keeps it, with only in-frame sequences that have V and J called. A part of the clones is gone; compared with another copy, unresolved V genes explain less than half, and the rest is unexplained. This sample lists roughly 86,000 clones; 91% were detected once. The ten largest clones represent about 15% of the sample. Sequencing was done on a sample of blood. These receptors were taken from a man aged 25 to 40 in good health.

The chain combines TRBV12-5 with TRBJ1-3; D is possibly TRBD1 (6 bases). CDR1 is LGHNT, CDR2 FRNRAP, per germline. The CDR3 extends over 13 amino acids. Trimming took 6 bases from V and 5 from J, leaving 11 bases between them. The DNA for the CDR3 is TGTGCTAGTGGGGAGCAGGGGAGAAACACCATATATTTT. Translated, it gives CASGEQGRNTIYF.

V and J are TRBV30 and TRBJ2-7; TRBD1 matches at 8 bases. CDR3 length: 14 residues. J was trimmed by 4 bases and V by 0 bases; bases with no gene match: 5. CDR1 is GTSNPN, CDR2 SVGIG, per germline (reference sequence). The CDR3 sequence: CAWSVHRGRYEQYF. The CDR3 DNA is TGTGCCTGGAGTGTACACAGGGGGAGATACGAGCAGTACTTC.

The CDR3 DNA reads TGTGCCAGCTCACCAATTAGGGACAGGAACTATGGCTACACCTTC. Amino acid sequence: CASSPIRDRNYGYTF. The V call is TRBV18, the J call TRBJ1-2, with TRBD1 matching 8 bases. CDR1 KGHSH and CDR2 LQKENI come from the germline V gene. This CDR3 comprises 15 residues. V was clipped by 2 bases and J by 2 bases; unmatched bases: 4.

The chain couples TRBV4-2 to TRBJ2-2, with 8 nucleotides matching TRBD1. The junction had 4 bases not matched to a gene; V was cut back by 4 bases and J by 3 bases. This CDR3 contains 15 residues. The germline V gene has CDR1 LGHNA and CDR2 YNFKEQ. CDR3 bases: TGTGCCAGCAGCCTCAGGGGGCGTGACACCGGGGAGCTGTTTTTT. Translated: CASSLRGRDTGELFF.

V gene TRBV15 combines with J gene TRBJ1-2, with 7 bases matching TRBD1. Germline trimming cut 6 bases from V and 0 bases from J; bases unmatched to any gene: 16. The germline V gene encodes CDR1 LNHNV and CDR2 YYDKDF (reference sequence). This CDR3 is built from 18 residues. The CDR3 DNA sequence: TGTGCCACCAGACACAGGGGACTCCTCTCCAGGGCTAACTATGGCTACACCTTC. Translation: CATRHRGLLSRANYGYTF. Drawing the rest from reference TRBV15 and TRBJ1-2, the complete variable domain is DAMVIQNPRYQVTQFGKPVTLSCSQTLNHNVMYWYQQKSSQAPKLLFHYYDKDFNNEADTPDNFQSRRPNTSFCFLDIRSPGLGDTAMYLCATRHRGLLSRANYGYTFGSGTRLTVV.

The chain is built from TRBV24-1 and TRBJ2-3, with D unresolved. CDR1 KGHDR and CDR2 SFDVKD come from the germline V gene. This CDR3 has 12 residues. V was cut by 5 bases and J by 1 base, with 3 bases left in between. CDR3 residues: CATSGGTDTQYF. The CDR3 region has the DNA TGTGCCACCAGTGGCGGCACAGATACGCAGTATTTT.

The J gene is TRBJ2-7, the V gene TRBV6-1; no definite D call. Deletions cut 3 bases from V and 1 base from J, with 13 bases between. CDR3 size: 15 residues. The germline CDR1 and CDR2 sequences are MNHNS and SASEGT. The CDR3 coding sequence is TGTGCCAGCAGTGAGAGGCGGACCCTGTCCTACGAGCAGTACTTC. Its translation is CASSERRTLSYEQYF.

The CDR3 sequence: CASREREALVGETQYF. The CDR3 DNA follows: TGTGCCTCGCGGGAGAGAGAGGCCCTCGTCGGAGAGACCCAGTACTTC. The chain carries TRBV10-3 and TRBJ2-5; TRBD2 aligns across 7 bases. The CDR3 is 16 residues long. V was clipped by 11 bases and J by 4 bases; unmatched bases: 19. CDR1 and CDR2 from the germline V gene are ENHRY and SYGVKD.

The gene calls are TRBV3-1 (or the pseudogene TRBV3-2) and TRBJ2-3; the D gene is possibly TRBD2 (5 bases). V was shortened by 5 bases and J by 6 bases, with 12 bases between the two germline ends. There are 13 residues in the CDR3. The germline V gene has CDR1 LGHDT and CDR2 YNNKEL (reference sequence). The CDR3 reads CASSEGPGDTQYF. CDR3 coding DNA: TGTGCCAGCAGCGAAGGTCCGGGGGATACGCAGTATTTT.

The V and J genes are TRBV4-2 and TRBJ1-1; D is unresolved. The CDR3 is 16 amino acids. V lost 8 bases, J lost 2 bases, and 21 bases lay in between. Germline lookup yields CDR1 LGHNA and CDR2 YNFKEQ. CDR3 in amino acids: CASLPSMGGGNTEAFF. CDR3 DNA sequence: TGTGCCAGCCTCCCTTCCATGGGCGGTGGAAACACTGAAGCTTTCTTT.

The chain links TRBV7-2 to TRBJ2-5; TRBD1 agrees at 8 bases. The CDR3 is 16 amino acids. V trimming: 4 bases; J trimming: 4 bases; junction bases outside the gene matches: 11. Germline CDR1 reads SGHTA; CDR2 reads FQGNSA. The CDR3 DNA reads TGTGCCAGCAGCTCCCATCCGCCAGGGACAGGAGAGACCCAGTACTTC. Translation gives CASSSHPPGTGETQYF.